This T cell receptor beta chain came from a study of regulatory T cells in long-lasting Graves disease. This clonotype was picked up many times. V lost 6 bases, J lost 6 bases, and 14 bases lay in between. From germline, CDR1 is MNHNS and CDR2 SASEGT. The CDR3 length is 13 residues. Time point noted: newly diagnosed GD, antithyroid drugs for less than 3 months. The TCR library used RNA extracted from PBMCs. iRepertoire HTBI primers and Arm-PCR of CDR3 regions built TCR beta libraries. Via MiXCR, TCRdb re-called the multiplex PCR reads, giving one row per CDR3 protein. The sample holds about 540,000 distinct CDR3 sequences, about 13% seen once. The same specimen was also included in a second study, on T cells in Graves' hyperthyroidism and ophthalmopathy.

This chain connects TRBV6-1 to TRBJ1-2; D is perhaps TRBD1 (6 bases). The source material was peripheral blood mononuclear cells (PBMCs), sampled at new diagnosis, from a patient treated with antithyroid drugs. The sequence was obtained from a man aged 25 to 45 with Graves disease. The CDR3 sequence is CASSAQGSHGYTF. The CDR3 DNA sequence: TGTGCCAGCAGCGCACAGGGAAGTCATGGCTACACCTTC.